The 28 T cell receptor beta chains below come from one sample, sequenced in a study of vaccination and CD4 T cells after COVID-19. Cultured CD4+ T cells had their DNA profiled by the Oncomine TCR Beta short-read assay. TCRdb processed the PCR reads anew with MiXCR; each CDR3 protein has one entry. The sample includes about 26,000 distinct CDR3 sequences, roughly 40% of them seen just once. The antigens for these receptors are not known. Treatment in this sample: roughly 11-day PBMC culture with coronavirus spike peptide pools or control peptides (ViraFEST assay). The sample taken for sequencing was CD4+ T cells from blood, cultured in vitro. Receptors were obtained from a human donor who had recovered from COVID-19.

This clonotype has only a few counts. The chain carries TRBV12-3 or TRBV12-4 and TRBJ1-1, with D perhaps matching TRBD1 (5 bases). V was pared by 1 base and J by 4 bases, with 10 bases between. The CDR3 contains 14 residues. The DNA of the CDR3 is TGTGCCAGCAGTTTAGGAGGAGGGGCCACTGAAGCTTTCTTT. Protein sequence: CASSLGGGATEAFF.

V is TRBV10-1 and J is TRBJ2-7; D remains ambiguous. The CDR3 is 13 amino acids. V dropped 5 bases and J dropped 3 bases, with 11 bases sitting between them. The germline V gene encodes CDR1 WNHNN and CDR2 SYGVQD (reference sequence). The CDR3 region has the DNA TGCGCCAGCAGTCCCACCGGCGTCTACGAGCAGTACTTC. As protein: CASSPTGVYEQYF.

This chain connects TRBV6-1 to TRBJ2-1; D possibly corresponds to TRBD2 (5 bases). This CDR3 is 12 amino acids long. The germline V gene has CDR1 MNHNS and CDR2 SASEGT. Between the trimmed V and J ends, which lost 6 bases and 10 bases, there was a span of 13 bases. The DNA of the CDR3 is TGTGCCAGCAGACTTCGGGGAAGGGAGCAGTTCTTC. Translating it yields CASRLRGREQFF.

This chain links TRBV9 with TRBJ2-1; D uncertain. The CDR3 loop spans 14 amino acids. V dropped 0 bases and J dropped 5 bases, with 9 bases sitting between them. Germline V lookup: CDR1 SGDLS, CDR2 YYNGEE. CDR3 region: CASSVGRGNNEQFF. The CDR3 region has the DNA TGTGCCAGCAGCGTAGGAAGAGGTAACAATGAGCAGTTCTTC.

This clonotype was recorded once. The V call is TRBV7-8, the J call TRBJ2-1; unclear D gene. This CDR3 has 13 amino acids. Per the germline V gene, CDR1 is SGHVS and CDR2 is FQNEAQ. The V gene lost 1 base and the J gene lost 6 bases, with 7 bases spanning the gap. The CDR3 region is CASSLGASNEQFF. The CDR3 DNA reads TGTGCCAGCAGCTTAGGGGCCTCCAATGAGCAGTTCTTC.

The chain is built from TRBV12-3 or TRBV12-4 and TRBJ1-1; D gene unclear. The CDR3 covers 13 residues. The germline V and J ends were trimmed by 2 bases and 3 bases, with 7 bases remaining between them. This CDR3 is CASSLNKDTEAFF. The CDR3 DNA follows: TGTGCCAGCAGTTTAAATAAGGACACTGAAGCTTTCTTT.

In DNA, the CDR3 is TGTGCCAGCAGTTACTCGGGGCAGTCACGCGGGCAGTACTTC. It specifies CASSYSGQSRGQYF. The chain links TRBV6-5 to TRBJ2-7; D perhaps matches TRBD1 (5 bases). CDR3 length: 14 residues. Germline lookup yields CDR1 MNHEY and CDR2 SVGAGI. V was cut by 0 bases and J by 9 bases, with 15 bases left in between.

Here the CDR3 DNA reads TGCGCCAGCAGCCTCGGATCAGGGCGAGGGGAGACCCAGTACTTC. It codes for CASSLGSGRGETQYF. This chain uses TRBV4-3 with TRBJ2-5, with D perhaps being TRBD1 or TRBD2 (5 bases each). Germline lookup yields CDR1 LGHNA and CDR2 YSLEER. Trimming took off 4 bases at V and 5 bases at J, with 17 bases between the two ends. The CDR3 loop spans 15 amino acids.

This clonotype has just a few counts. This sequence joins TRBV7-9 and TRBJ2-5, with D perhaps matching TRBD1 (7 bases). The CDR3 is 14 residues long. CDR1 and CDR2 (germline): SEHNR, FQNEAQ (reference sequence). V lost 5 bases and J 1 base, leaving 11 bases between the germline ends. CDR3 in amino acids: CASSGQGGQETQYF. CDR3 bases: TGTGCCAGCAGCGGTCAGGGGGGCCAAGAGACCCAGTACTTC.

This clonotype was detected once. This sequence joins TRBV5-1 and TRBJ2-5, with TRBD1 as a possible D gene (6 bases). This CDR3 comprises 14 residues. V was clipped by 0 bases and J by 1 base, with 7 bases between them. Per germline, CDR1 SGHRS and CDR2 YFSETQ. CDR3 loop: CASSLVGGQETQYF. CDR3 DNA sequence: TGCGCCAGCAGCTTGGTAGGGGGCCAAGAGACCCAGTACTTC.

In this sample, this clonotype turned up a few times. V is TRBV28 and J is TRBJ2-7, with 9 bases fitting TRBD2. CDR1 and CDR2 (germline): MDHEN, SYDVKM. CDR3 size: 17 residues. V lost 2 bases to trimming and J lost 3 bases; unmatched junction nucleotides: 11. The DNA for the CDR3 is TGTGCCAGCAGTTTAAGTAGTTTTGCGGGGGGGGACTACGAGCAGTACTTC. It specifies CASSLSSFAGGDYEQYF.

CDR3 region: CASSLGQGTYNEQFF. In DNA, the CDR3 is TGTGCCAGCAGCTTAGGACAGGGGACCTACAATGAGCAGTTCTTC. V usage is TRBV7-7 and J usage is TRBJ2-1; the match to TRBD1 covers 8 bases. This CDR3 spans 15 amino acids. After removal of 1 base from V and 2 bases from J, the junction contained 1 base not matched to a gene. The V gene's germline CDR1 is SSHAT and CDR2 FNYEAQ (reference sequence).

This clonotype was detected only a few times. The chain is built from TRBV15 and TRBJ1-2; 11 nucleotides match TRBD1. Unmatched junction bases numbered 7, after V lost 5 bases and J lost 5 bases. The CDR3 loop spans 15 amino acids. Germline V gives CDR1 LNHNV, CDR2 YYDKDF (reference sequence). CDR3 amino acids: CATSVDRGPEYGYTF. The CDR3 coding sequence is TGTGCCACCAGCGTGGACAGGGGGCCAGAATATGGCTACACCTTC.

The CDR3 region is CASSQGRGPTYEQYF. CDR3 DNA: TGTGCCAGCAGCCAGGGGAGGGGGCCCACCTACGAGCAGTACTTC. The chain recombines TRBV14 with TRBJ2-7; the D call may be TRBD1 or TRBD2 (7 bases each). V shed 3 bases and J shed 2 bases, with 14 bases lying between them. Germline CDR1 reads SGHDN; CDR2 reads FVKESK. The CDR3 has 15 amino acids.

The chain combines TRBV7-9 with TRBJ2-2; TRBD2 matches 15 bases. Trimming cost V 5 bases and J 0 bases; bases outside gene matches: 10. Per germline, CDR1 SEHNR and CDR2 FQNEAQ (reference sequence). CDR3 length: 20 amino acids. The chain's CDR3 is CASSPLRTSGRDTNTGELFF. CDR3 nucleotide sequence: TGTGCCAGCAGCCCTCTCAGGACTAGCGGGAGGGATACGAACACCGGGGAGCTGTTTTTT. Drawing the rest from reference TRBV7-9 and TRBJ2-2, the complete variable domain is DTGVSQNPRHKITKRGQNVTFRCDPISEHNRLYWYRQTLGQGPEFLTYFQNEAQLEKSRLLSDRFSAERPKGSFSTLEIQRTEQGDSAMYLCASSPLRTSGRDTNTGELFFGEGSRLTVL.

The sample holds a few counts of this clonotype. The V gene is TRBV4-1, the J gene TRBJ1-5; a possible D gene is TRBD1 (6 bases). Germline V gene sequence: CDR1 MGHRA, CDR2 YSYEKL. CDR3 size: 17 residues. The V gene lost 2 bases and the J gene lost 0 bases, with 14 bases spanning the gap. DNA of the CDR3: TGCGCCAGCAGCCAACCCCGCGGGACAAATAGCAATCAGCCCCAGCATTTT. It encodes CASSQPRGTNSNQPQHF.

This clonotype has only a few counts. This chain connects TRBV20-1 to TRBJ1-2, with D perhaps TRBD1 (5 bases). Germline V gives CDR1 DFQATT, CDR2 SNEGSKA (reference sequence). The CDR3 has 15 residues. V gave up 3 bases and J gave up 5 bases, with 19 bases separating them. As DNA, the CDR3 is TGCAGTGCTAGGGAGGGGCACCAATACCAGTATGGCTACACCTTC. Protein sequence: CSAREGHQYQYGYTF.

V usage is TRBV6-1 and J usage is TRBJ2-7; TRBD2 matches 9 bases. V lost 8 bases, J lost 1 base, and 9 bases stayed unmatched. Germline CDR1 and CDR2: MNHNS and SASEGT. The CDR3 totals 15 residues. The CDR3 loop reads CASGNSGSGSYEQYF. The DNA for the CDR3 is TGTGCCAGCGGCAATAGCGGGAGTGGGTCCTACGAGCAGTACTTC.

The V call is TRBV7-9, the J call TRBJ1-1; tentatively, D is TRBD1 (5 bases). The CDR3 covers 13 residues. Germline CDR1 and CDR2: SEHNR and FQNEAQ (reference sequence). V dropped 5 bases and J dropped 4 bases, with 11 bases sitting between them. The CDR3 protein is CASSKGQGTEAFF. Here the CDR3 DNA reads TGTGCCAGCAGCAAAGGTCAGGGCACTGAAGCTTTCTTT.

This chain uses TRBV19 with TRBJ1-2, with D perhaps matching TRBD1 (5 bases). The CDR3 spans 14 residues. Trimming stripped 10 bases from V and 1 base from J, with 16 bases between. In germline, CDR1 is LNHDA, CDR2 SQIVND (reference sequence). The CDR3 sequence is CATQGVGNNYGYTF. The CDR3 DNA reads TGTGCCACCCAGGGAGTTGGGAATAACTATGGCTACACCTTC.

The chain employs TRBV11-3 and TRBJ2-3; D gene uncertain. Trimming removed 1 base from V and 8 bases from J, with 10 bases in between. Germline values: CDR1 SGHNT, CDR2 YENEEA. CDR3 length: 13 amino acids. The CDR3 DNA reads TGTGCCAGCAGCTTAGTTAATACGGGTACGCAGTATTTT. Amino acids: CASSLVNTGTQYF. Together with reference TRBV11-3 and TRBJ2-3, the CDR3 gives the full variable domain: EAGVVQSPRYKIIEKKQPVAFWCNPISGHNTLYWYLQNLGQGPELLIRYENEEAVDDSQLPKDRFSAERLKGVDSTLKIQPAELGDSAVYLCASSLVNTGTQYFGPGTRLTVL.

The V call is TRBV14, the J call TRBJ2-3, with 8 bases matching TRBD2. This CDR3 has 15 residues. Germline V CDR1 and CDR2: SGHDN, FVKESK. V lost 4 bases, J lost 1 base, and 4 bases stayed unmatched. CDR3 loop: CASSPSLAGTDTQYF. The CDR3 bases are TGTGCCAGCAGCCCCTCACTAGCGGGCACAGATACGCAGTATTTT.

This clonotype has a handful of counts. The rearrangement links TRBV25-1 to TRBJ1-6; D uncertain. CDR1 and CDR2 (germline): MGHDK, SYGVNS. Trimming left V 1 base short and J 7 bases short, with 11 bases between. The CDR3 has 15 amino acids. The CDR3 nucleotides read TGTGCCAGCAGTGAATGGGCAGGCGACAATTCACCCCTCCACTTT. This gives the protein CASSEWAGDNSPLHF.

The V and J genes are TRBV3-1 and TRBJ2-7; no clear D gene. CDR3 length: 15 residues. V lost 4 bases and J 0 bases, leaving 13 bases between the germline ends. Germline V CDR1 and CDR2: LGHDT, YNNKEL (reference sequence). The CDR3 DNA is TGTGCCAGCAGCCTCGGCGTGAGTCTCTCCTACGAGCAGTACTTC. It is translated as CASSLGVSLSYEQYF.

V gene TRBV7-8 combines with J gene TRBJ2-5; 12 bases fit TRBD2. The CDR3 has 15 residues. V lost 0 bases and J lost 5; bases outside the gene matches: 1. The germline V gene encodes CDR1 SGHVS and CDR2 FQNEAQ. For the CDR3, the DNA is TGTGCCAGCAGCTTAGCGGGGACTAGCGGGGAGACCCAGTACTTC. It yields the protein CASSLAGTSGETQYF.

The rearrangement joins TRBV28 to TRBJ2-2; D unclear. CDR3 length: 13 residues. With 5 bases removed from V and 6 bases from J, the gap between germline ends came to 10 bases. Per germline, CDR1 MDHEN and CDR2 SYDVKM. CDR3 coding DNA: TGTGCCAGCAGTACGAGTGCCCCCGGGGAGCTGTTTTTT. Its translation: CASSTSAPGELFF. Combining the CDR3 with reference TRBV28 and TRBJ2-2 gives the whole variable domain DVKVTQSSRYLVKRTGEKVFLECVQDMDHENMFWYRQDPGLGLRLIYFSYDVKMKEKGDIPEGYSVSREKKERFSLILESASTNQTSMYLCASSTSAPGELFFGEGSRLTVL.

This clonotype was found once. The CDR3 reads CSASEFVGRGNGAFF. The CDR3 DNA is TGCAGTGCTAGTGAGTTCGTCGGCAGGGGCAATGGGGCTTTCTTT. The V call is TRBV20-1, the J call TRBJ1-1; weak D call: TRBD1 (6 bases). This CDR3 is 15 amino acids long. V was shortened by 3 bases and J by 11 bases, with 25 bases between the two germline ends. Germline V gives CDR1 DFQATT, CDR2 SNEGSKA (reference sequence).

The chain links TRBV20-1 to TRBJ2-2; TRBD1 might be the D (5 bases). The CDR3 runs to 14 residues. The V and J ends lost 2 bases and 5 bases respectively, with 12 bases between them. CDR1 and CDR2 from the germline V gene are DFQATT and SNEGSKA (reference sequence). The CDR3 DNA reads TGCAGTGCTAGACCATTGGGGCTGACCGGGGAGCTGTTTTTT. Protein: CSARPLGLTGELFF.